Listed below are T cell receptor beta chains from one sample, sequenced in a study of T-cell reconstitution after alpha-beta-depleted transplantation in children. TCRdb itself ran the PCR reads through MiXCR, one entry per CDR3 protein. Of about half a million distinct CDR3 sequences listed, 12% are singletons. The sequencing used PBMCs from the stem cell graft donor, collected from the stem cell graft. The receptors were gathered from a human donor who donated a stem cell graft to a child with combined immunodeficiency. The CDR3 runs from the conserved cysteine through the conserved F or W. D genes are given only for firm matches. Size is omitted from some rows. Given values are once, few, many or a class for expanded clones.

V gene	D gene	clone size	J gene	CDR3 protein	CDR3 DNA
TRBV6-5	TRBD1	few	TRBJ1-6	CASSYSGQSWYGYNSPLHF	TGTGCCAGCAGTTATTCGGGACAGTCTTGGTATGGGTATAATTCACCCCTCCACTTT
TRBV9	NA	NA	TRBJ2-5	CASSRYEGPETQYF	TGTGCCAGCAGCCGGTATGAGGGGCCGGAGACCCAGTACTTC
TRBV18	TRBD2	NA	TRBJ2-3	CASSPLAGGQADTQYF	TGTGCCAGCTCACCGCTAGCGGGAGGACAAGCAGATACGCAGTATTTT
TRBV10-3	TRBD1	many	TRBJ1-4	CAISPTGAYEKLFF	TGTGCCATCAGTCCGACAGGGGCATATGAAAAACTGTTTTTT
TRBV5-1	NA	few	TRBJ2-2	CASSTFGGELFF	TGCGCCAGCAGCACATTTGGCGGGGAGCTGTTTTTT
TRBV7-2	TRBD2	many	TRBJ2-1	CASSTGGRSYNEQFF	TGTGCCAGCAGCACGGGAGGGCGGTCCTACAATGAGCAGTTCTTC
TRBV10-3	NA	many	TRBJ1-1	CAISTVNTEAFF	TGTGCCATCAGTACAGTAAACACTGAAGCTTTCTTT
TRBV6-1	NA	few	TRBJ1-4	CASSSRQEVEKLFF	TGTGCCAGCAGCTCAAGGCAGGAGGTTGAAAAACTGTTTTTT
TRBV3-1	TRBD2	many	TRBJ2-2	CASSPSGRDTGELFF	TGTGCCAGCAGCCCTAGCGGGAGGGACACCGGGGAGCTGTTTTTT
TRBV6-1	TRBD1	NA	TRBJ1-1	CASRDRGPNTEAFF	TGTGCCAGCAGGGACAGGGGGCCTAACACTGAAGCTTTCTTT
TRBV6-5	TRBD2	few	TRBJ2-5	CASSYSTGLAGGPGTQYF	TGTGCCAGCAGTTACTCGACGGGACTAGCGGGGGGGCCAGGGACCCAGTACTTC